A selection of T cell receptor beta chains follows, all from one sample in a study of blood T cell repertoires in COVID-19. Clones were sequenced by immunoSEQ multiplex PCR, and TCRdb holds only the in-frame ones, with some missing. The sample has 150,000 or so clones, approximately 84% seen once. Sequenced material: peripheral blood. All receptors come from a man aged 35 to 55 who had recovered from COVID-19. CDR3s include the opening cysteine and the closing phenylalanine or tryptophan. D genes are given only for firm matches.

D gene,V gene,J gene,CDR3 DNA,CDR3 protein
TRBD2,TRBV4-3,TRBJ2-5,TGCGCCAGCAGCCAAGATGGCGGGGGGGATGAGACCCAGTACTTC,CASSQDGGGDETQYF
.,TRBV7-2,TRBJ2-7,TGTGCCAGCAGCTTAGATCTATACGAGCAGTACTTC,CASSLDLYEQYF
.,TRBV19,TRBJ2-3,TGTGCCAGTATGGCCTCTAGCACAGATACGCAGTATTTT,CASMASSTDTQYF
.,TRBV7-2,TRBJ2-5,TGTGCCAGCAGCTTACTTGGAGGGAAAGAGACCCAGTACTTC,CASSLLGGKETQYF
.,TRBV7-2,TRBJ2-3,TGTGCCAGCAGCTTATTGAGGGGGGGCTCTCCTCTGAGCACAGATACGCAGTATTTT,CASSLLRGGSPLSTDTQYF
TRBD1,TRBV18,TRBJ2-1,TGTGCCAGCTCACTTGCAGGGGGCTCCTACAATGAGCAGTTCTTC,CASSLAGGSYNEQFF
.,TRBV30,TRBJ1-2,TGTGCCTGGAACTTCCCAGGGAACTATGGCTACACCTTC,CAWNFPGNYGYTF
.,TRBV27,TRBJ2-7,TGTGCCAGCAGTTTAGATGGGGGGGGCGACTTTAACGAGCAGTACTTC,CASSLDGGGDFNEQYF
.,TRBV28,TRBJ1-2,TGTGCCAGCAGTTTATCAGCGAGCTATGGCTACACCTTC,CASSLSASYGYTF
.,TRBV11-2,TRBJ2-1,TGTGCCAGCAGCTCGTATGACTACGACAATGAGCAGTTCTTC,CASSSYDYDNEQFF
TRBD1,TRBV7-8,TRBJ1-5,TGTGCCAGCAGCTCCCTGGACAGGGAGGATCAGCCCCAGCATTTT,CASSSLDREDQPQHF
.,TRBV7-8,TRBJ2-3,TGTGCCAGCAGCCCCCCAGGTCCCCCAGATACGCAGTATTTT,CASSPPGPPDTQYF
TRBD1,TRBV4-3,TRBJ1-2,TGCGCCAGCAGCCAGCCGGACAGGCTGGTCTACACCTTC,CASSQPDRLVYTF
TRBD1,TRBV12-3/TRBV12-4,TRBJ1-1,TGTGCCAGCAGCCGGGACAGGGGCGCTGAAGCTTTCTTT,CASSRDRGAEAFF
TRBD2,TRBV9,TRBJ2-3,TGTGCCAGCAGCGTAGTGCCAGGGGCGCTAGCGGGGGGATCCCCAGATACGCAGTATTTT,CASSVVPGALAGGSPDTQYF
.,TRBV28,TRBJ2-7,TGTGCCAGCAGTTTACAGGGTCCCTACGAGCAGTACTTC,CASSLQGPYEQYF